This T cell receptor beta chain stems from a study of CD8 T cells in Susac syndrome. A quantity of about 0.5 to 1 ug RNA underwent reverse transcription using random hexamers. TCRdb re-derived calls from the immunoSEQ multiplex PCR reads in MiXCR, one entry per CDR3 protein. The sample yields 210,000 or so distinct CDR3 sequences, 80% to 95% seen once. This CDR3 spans 15 amino acids. Germline values: CDR1 SGDLS, CDR2 YYNGEE. The junction had 8 bases not matched to a gene; V was cut back by 4 bases and J by 6 bases. The source of this sequence is a human donor with multiple sclerosis. The rearrangement uses TRBV9 and TRBJ1-3; 9 nucleotides match TRBD1. The sample taken for sequencing was CD8+ T cells from PBMCs. CDR3 nucleotides: TGTGCCAGCAGCTCCGGACAGGGGTACATAAACACCATATATTTT. Its translation is CASSSGQGYINTIYF.